Detailed here is one T cell receptor beta chain. This entry is derived from a study of blood T cell repertoires in COVID-19. Overall study context: Acute-phase and convalescent COVID-19 samples originated in the United States, Italy and Spain. PBMCs, B-cell-depleted T cells, or T cells were the source of the cDNA or gDNA that made up the material.

Germline trimming cut 5 bases from V and 7 bases from J; bases unmatched to any gene: 3. Per the germline V gene, CDR1 is SEHNR and CDR2 is FQNEAQ (reference sequence). The CDR3 covers 13 residues. In the original analysis: How many nucleated cells were present was estimated from reference gene primer amplification. Libraries were prepared by immunoSEQ multiplex PCR; TCRdb keeps only in-frame clonotypes and omits some of them. The DNA was the basis for D and trimming; V, J and clone size are from that table. The sample has around 200,000 clones, around 86% seen once; the top ten hold roughly 4.1%. This sequence was found in a man between 45 and 60 years old with acute or convalescent COVID-19. The rearrangement uses TRBV7-9 and TRBJ1-5; 9 bases line up with TRBD1. Sequenced: peripheral blood. For the CDR3, the DNA is TGTGCCAGCAGCCCACAGGGGGCCCAGCCCCAGCATTTT. Amino acid sequence: CASSPQGAQPQHF. Supplemented by reference TRBV7-9 and TRBJ1-5, the full variable domain reads DTGVSQNPRHKITKRGQNVTFRCDPISEHNRLYWYRQTLGQGPEFLTYFQNEAQLEKSRLLSDRFSAERPKGSFSTLEIQRTEQGDSAMYLCASSPQGAQPQHFGDGTRLSIL.